What follows are 19 T cell receptor beta chains derived from one specimen sequenced in a study of CD8 T cells in ankylosing spondylitis (dated by TCRdb to between 2016 and 2019). The library relied on 5' RACE. The instrument given in TCRdb is Illumina HiSeq 2500. The public sequencing data were trimmed at Q25 with fastp and processed into clonotypes with MiXCR by TCRdb, which kept only in-frame beta chains. Here each entry gathers all rows of one CDR3 protein and keeps the most common genes and DNA. This sample lists 380,000 or so distinct CDR3 sequences; 20% to 25% were detected once. About an eighth of the sample is in the top ten clones. What was sequenced was blood, either unsorted or a sorted T cell fraction (not recorded which). These receptor sequences come from a male donor with ankylosing spondylitis or in good health (not recorded which).

The V call is TRBV27, the J call TRBJ2-2, with 16 bases fitting TRBD2. The CDR3 has 19 residues. In germline, CDR1 is MNHEY, CDR2 SMNVEV (reference sequence). The V and J ends lost 4 bases and 6 bases, in that order; junction bases with no gene match: 11. CDR3 sequence (DNA): TGTGCCAGCAGTTCCCCTCGGGGACTAGCGGGGGGGCGAGCCGGGGAGCTGTTTTTT. Translating it yields CASSSPRGLAGGRAGELFF.

V is TRBV4-1 and J is TRBJ2-3, with 8 positions matching TRBD2. The length of the CDR3 is 17 residues. Germline CDR1 reads MGHRA; CDR2 reads YSYEKL. J gave up 5 bases and V 4 bases, and 14 bases lay outside the gene matches. In DNA, the CDR3 is TGCGCCAGCAGCCCTTCCGGTGGGCGGGGGGCCCTAGATACGCAGTATTTT. It is translated as CASSPSGGRGALDTQYF.

The chain joins TRBV14 to TRBJ2-1; TRBD2 agrees at 10 bases. This CDR3 spans 16 amino acids. V dropped 2 bases and J dropped 3; count of bases not matched to a gene: 4. CDR1 and CDR2 (germline): SGHDN, FVKESK. CDR3 region: CASSQTSGVRYNEQFF. DNA of the CDR3: TGTGCCAGCAGCCAAACTAGCGGGGTCCGCTACAATGAGCAGTTCTTC.

This clonotype was recorded at least ten times. The rearrangement links TRBV5-5 to TRBJ2-1; D tentatively reads TRBD1 or TRBD2 (5 bases each). The CDR3 covers 13 residues. Trimming shortened V by 2 bases and J by 5 bases, and 8 bases separated the two germline ends. Germline V gives CDR1 SGHKS, CDR2 YYEKEE (reference sequence). Here the CDR3 reads CASSLLGDNEQFF. CDR3 DNA sequence: TGTGCCAGCAGCTTACTAGGGGACAATGAGCAGTTCTTC.

The chain employs TRBV12-3 or TRBV12-4 and TRBJ1-5; D remains ambiguous. V was clipped by 3 bases and J by 0 bases, with 9 bases between them. The CDR3 contains 15 residues. For the CDR3, the DNA is TGTGCCAGCAGTTTTATGGGGTATAGCAATCAGCCCCAGCATTTT. This encodes CASSFMGYSNQPQHF.

The chain recombines TRBV7-9 with TRBJ2-5, with D perhaps being TRBD1 or TRBD2 (5 bases each). The germline CDR1 and CDR2 sequences are SEHNR and FQNEAQ (reference sequence). The ends were cut back, 1 base at V and 5 bases at J, with 14 bases in the middle. The CDR3 is 15 residues long. CDR3 nucleotides: TGTGCCAGCAGCTTAGTATCCGGGGCGGAGGAGACCCAGTACTTC. Translated, it gives CASSLVSGAEETQYF.

The chain has TRBV12-3 or TRBV12-4 and TRBJ1-5; D is undetermined. V lost 6 bases to trimming and J lost 2 bases, with 14 bases between them. This CDR3 region has 15 residues. The CDR3 region is CASSPRSRGNQPQHF. Here the CDR3 DNA reads TGTGCCAGCAGCCCCCGATCAAGGGGCAATCAGCCCCAGCATTTT.

This clonotype turned up a few times. This chain connects TRBV11-2 to TRBJ1-1; D is unresolved. Germline V CDR1 and CDR2: SGHAT, FQNNGV. V lost 4 bases and J lost 2, with 11 bases in between. The length of the CDR3 is 14 residues. CDR3 amino acids: CASSYPTTNTEAFF. CDR3 in DNA: TGTGCCAGCAGCTATCCGACCACCAACACTGAAGCTTTCTTT.

The V and J genes are TRBV10-3 and TRBJ1-2, with D possibly TRBD1 on 5 matching bases. The CDR3 contains 14 residues. The germline V gene encodes CDR1 ENHRY and CDR2 SYGVKD. The V and J ends lost 2 bases and 6 bases respectively, with 13 bases between them. The CDR3 DNA sequence: TGTGCCATCAGTGAGGGAGCAGGGACCGATGGCTACACCTTC. Encoded protein: CAISEGAGTDGYTF.

For the CDR3, the DNA is TGTGCCTGGAGTCCCCTAGCGGGGGTTGAGCAGTTCTTC. Its protein product is CAWSPLAGVEQFF. V usage is TRBV30 and J usage is TRBJ2-1; 10 nucleotides agree with TRBD2. V trimming: 2 bases; J trimming: 9 bases; junction bases outside the gene matches: 4. Germline values: CDR1 GTSNPN, CDR2 SVGIG (reference sequence). The CDR3 has 13 amino acids.

The chain recombines TRBV27 with TRBJ2-1; no reliable D call. Between the trimmed V and J ends, which lost 6 bases and 5 bases, there was a span of 20 bases. The V gene's germline CDR1 is MNHEY and CDR2 SMNVEV (reference sequence). This CDR3 is built from 16 residues. The CDR3 nucleotides are TGTGCCAGCAGAAAAACCCGGGCCAGTTTGGACAATGAGCAGTTCTTC. It yields the protein CASRKTRASLDNEQFF.

This chain connects TRBV27 to TRBJ2-3, with D perhaps given as TRBD1 or TRBD2 (5 bases each). Per the germline V gene, CDR1 is MNHEY and CDR2 is SMNVEV (reference sequence). The CDR3 has 13 amino acids. Trimming pared 5 bases from V and 6 bases from J, leaving 12 bases between. CDR3 in amino acids: CASSPNWGDTQYF. The CDR3 DNA reads TGTGCCAGCAGTCCCAACTGGGGGGATACGCAGTATTTT.

This chain connects TRBV27 to TRBJ2-6; D remains ambiguous. The CDR3 length is 14 residues. Trimming stripped 11 bases from V and 0 bases from J, with 11 bases between. Germline CDR1 and CDR2: MNHEY and SMNVEV (reference sequence). CDR3 sequence reads: CAARPGSGANVLTF. The DNA for the CDR3 is TGTGCCGCTCGACCGGGCTCTGGGGCCAACGTCCTGACTTTC.

This chain uses TRBV29-1 with TRBJ2-7; D uncertain. CDR1 and CDR2 from the germline V gene are SQVTM and ANQGSEA. The V gene lost 4 bases and the J gene lost 7 bases, with 8 bases spanning the gap. This CDR3 region has 10 residues. The CDR3 is CSVVAEEQYF. The CDR3 DNA reads as TGCAGCGTTGTGGCAGAAGAGCAGTACTTC.

The V and J genes are TRBV6-1 and TRBJ2-7; D perhaps matches TRBD1 (6 bases). This CDR3 spans 13 amino acids. Germline CDR1 is MNHNS and CDR2 is SASEGT. V was trimmed by 8 bases and J by 2 bases, leaving 13 bases between them. The CDR3 protein is CASGGRGTYEQYF. For the CDR3, the DNA is TGTGCCAGCGGGGGCAGGGGCACCTACGAGCAGTACTTC.

This clonotype was observed many times. The J gene is TRBJ2-5, the V gene TRBV6-1; 10 bases fit TRBD2. V lost 8 bases, J lost 2 bases, and 8 bases stayed unmatched. Germline V gene lookup returns CDR1 MNHNS and CDR2 SASEGT. The CDR3 contains 15 residues. Here the CDR3 reads CASGSGTSAQETQYF. In nucleotides, the CDR3 is TGTGCCAGCGGCTCCGGGACTAGCGCACAAGAGACCCAGTACTTC.

The genes are TRBV29-1 and TRBJ2-1; D possibly corresponds to TRBD2 (5 bases). Germline V gene lookup returns CDR1 SQVTM and CDR2 ANQGSEA. Trimming took off 2 bases at V and 15 bases at J, with 11 bases between the two ends. The CDR3 loop spans 10 amino acids. This CDR3 is CSVELAGGFF. The CDR3 DNA reads as TGCAGCGTTGAATTGGCGGGTGGGTTCTTC.

The chain employs TRBV29-1 and TRBJ1-1; no definite D call. With 0 bases removed from V and 7 bases from J, the gap between germline ends came to 6 bases. Germline assignment: CDR1 SQVTM and CDR2 ANQGSEA. The CDR3 sequence is 11 residues long. CDR3 sequence: CSVEDYIEAFF. DNA of the CDR3: TGCAGCGTTGAAGATTATATTGAAGCTTTCTTT. The full variable domain, completed using reference TRBV29-1 and TRBJ1-1, is SAVISQKPSRDICQRGTSLTIQCQVDSQVTMMFWYRQQPGQSLTLIATANQGSEATYESGFVIDKFPISRPNLTFSTLTVSNMSPEDSSIYLCSVEDYIEAFFGQGTRLTVV.

The chain has TRBV29-1 and TRBJ2-3; a possible D gene is TRBD2 (5 bases). Between the trimmed V and J ends, which lost 5 bases and 3 bases, there was a span of 9 bases. The CDR3 contains 12 residues. CDR1 SQVTM and CDR2 ANQGSEA come from the germline V gene. CDR3 loop: CSVLEATDTQYF. CDR3 DNA sequence: TGCAGCGTTTTGGAGGCTACAGATACGCAGTATTTT.